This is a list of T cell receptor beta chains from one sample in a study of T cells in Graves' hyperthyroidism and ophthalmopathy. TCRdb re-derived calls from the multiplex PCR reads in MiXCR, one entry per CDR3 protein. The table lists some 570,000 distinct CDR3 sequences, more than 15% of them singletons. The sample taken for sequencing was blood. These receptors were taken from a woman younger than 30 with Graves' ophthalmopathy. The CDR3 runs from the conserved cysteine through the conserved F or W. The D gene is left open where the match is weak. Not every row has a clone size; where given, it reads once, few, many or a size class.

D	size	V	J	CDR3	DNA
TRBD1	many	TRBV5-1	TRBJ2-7	CASRGQGAGEQYF	TGCGCCAGCAGAGGGCAGGGGGCAGGCGAGCAGTACTTC
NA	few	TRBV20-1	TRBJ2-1	CSVEIGVGEQFF	TGCAGTGTCGAAATCGGGGTAGGTGAGCAGTTCTTC
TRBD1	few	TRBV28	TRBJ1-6	CASGGTVNSPLHF	TGTGCCAGCGGAGGGACAGTTAATTCACCCCTCCACTTT
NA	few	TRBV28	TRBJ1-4	CAILTLTATNEKLFF	TGTGCCATCCTTACCCTCACTGCAACTAATGAAAAACTGTTTTTT
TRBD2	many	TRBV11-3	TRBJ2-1	CASSSVTSGRMGNEQFF	TGTGCCAGCAGCTCAGTTACTAGCGGGAGAATGGGCAATGAGCAGTTCTTC
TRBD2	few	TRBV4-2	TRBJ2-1	CASNPSGLAGNNEQFF	TGTGCCAGCAACCCTTCGGGGTTAGCGGGGAATAATGAGCAGTTCTTC
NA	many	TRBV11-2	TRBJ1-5	CASSLDGKVNQPQHF	TGTGCCAGCAGCTTAGATGGGAAGGTGAATCAGCCCCAGCATTTT
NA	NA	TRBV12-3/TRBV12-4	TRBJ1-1	CASSPGAPEKGFF	TGTGCCAGCAGTCCCGGGGCGCCGGAGAAAGGTTTCTTT
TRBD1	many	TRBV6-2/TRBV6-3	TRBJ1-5	CASSPHSDRGQPQHF	TGTGCCAGCAGTCCCCACTCGGACAGGGGTCAGCCCCAGCATTTT
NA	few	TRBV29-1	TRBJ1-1	CSASGQYHEAFF	TGCAGCGCCTCCGGACAGTATCATGAAGCTTTCTTT
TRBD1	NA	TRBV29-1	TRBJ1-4	CSVDTGVGEKLFF	TGCAGCGTGGATACAGGGGTCGGGGAAAAACTGTTTTTT
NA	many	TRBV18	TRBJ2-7	CASSPKHLTPYEQYF	TGTGCCAGCTCACCAAAGCACCTCACCCCCTACGAGCAGTACTTC
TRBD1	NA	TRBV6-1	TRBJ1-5	CASDSGTGPYSNQPQHF	TGTGCCAGCGATTCCGGGACAGGGCCCTATAGCAATCAGCCCCAGCATTTT
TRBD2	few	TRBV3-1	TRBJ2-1	CASSPTGASGFNPFYNEQFF	TGTGCCAGCAGCCCCACTGGAGCTAGCGGGTTTAACCCCTTCTACAATGAGCAGTTCTTC
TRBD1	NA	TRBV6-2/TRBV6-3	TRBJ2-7	CASKGARASSYEQYF	TGTGCCAGCAAGGGGGCGAGGGCCAGCTCCTACGAGCAGTACTTC
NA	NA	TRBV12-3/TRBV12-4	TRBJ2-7	CASSARFGEQYF	TGTGCCAGCAGTGCCCGATTCGGCGAGCAGTACTTC
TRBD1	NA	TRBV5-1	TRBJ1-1	CASSLGTADTEAFF	TGCGCCAGCAGCCTAGGGACAGCGGACACTGAAGCTTTCTTT
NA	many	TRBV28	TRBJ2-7	CASSPHRSPYEQYF	TGTGCCAGCAGTCCACATAGATCCCCCTACGAGCAGTACTTC
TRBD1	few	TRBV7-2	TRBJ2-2	CASSLLGQASGELFF	TGTGCCAGCAGCTTATTGGGACAGGCTAGCGGGGAGCTGTTTTTT
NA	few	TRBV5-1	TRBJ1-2	CASSLGQGVGLDGYTF	TGCGCCAGCAGCTTGGGCCAGGGTGTCGGCTTGGATGGCTACACCTTC
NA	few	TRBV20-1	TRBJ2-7	CSARVFGRGPHYEQYF	TGCAGTGCTAGAGTGTTTGGGCGGGGGCCCCACTACGAGCAGTACTTC
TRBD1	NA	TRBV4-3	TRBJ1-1	CASSQKTGITEAFF	TGCGCCAGCAGCCAGAAGACAGGGATCACTGAAGCTTTCTTT
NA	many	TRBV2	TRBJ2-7	CASIPDWSPYEQYF	TGTGCCAGCATCCCCGACTGGTCTCCGTACGAGCAGTACTTC
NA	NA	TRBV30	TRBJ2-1	CAWRNDIRVGEQFF	TGTGCCTGGAGAAACGATATCAGGGTCGGAGAGCAGTTCTTC
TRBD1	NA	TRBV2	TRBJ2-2	CALPSGTGDNTGELFF	TGTGCCTTACCTTCCGGGACAGGGGATAACACCGGGGAGCTGTTTTTT
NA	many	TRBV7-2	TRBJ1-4	CASSFGGATNEKLFF	TGTGCCAGCAGCTTCGGGGGTGCAACTAATGAAAAACTGTTTTTT
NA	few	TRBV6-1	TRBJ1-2	CASSVGQMTGYTF	TGTGCCAGCAGTGTCGGACAGATGACTGGCTACACCTTC
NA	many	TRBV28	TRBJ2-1	CASSVLRNEQFF	TGTGCCAGCAGTGTTCTTAGAAATGAGCAGTTCTTC
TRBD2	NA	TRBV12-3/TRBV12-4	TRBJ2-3	CASGLAGGQLSTDTQYF	TGTGCCAGCGGACTAGCGGGGGGGCAACTTAGCACAGATACGCAGTATTTT
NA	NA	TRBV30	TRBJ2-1	CAWSSTTALSYNEQFF	TGTGCCTGGAGTTCGACTACCGCTCTCTCCTACAATGAGCAGTTCTTC
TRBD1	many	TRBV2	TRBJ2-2	CASSVYRGLAGELFF	TGTGCCAGCAGTGTTTACAGGGGGCTAGCCGGGGAGCTGTTTTTT
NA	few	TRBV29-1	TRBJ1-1	CSVEDPGVNTEAFF	TGCAGCGTTGAAGATCCAGGGGTGAACACTGAAGCTTTCTTT
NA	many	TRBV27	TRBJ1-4	CASSGGWVNEKLFF	TGTGCCAGCAGCGGGGGTTGGGTTAATGAAAAACTGTTTTTT
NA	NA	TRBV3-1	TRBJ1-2	CASSSGTDPYGYTF	TGTGCCAGCAGCTCCGGGACTGATCCCTATGGCTACACCTTC
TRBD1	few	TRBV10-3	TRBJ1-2	CAISEGQGSNGYTF	TGTGCCATCAGTGAGGGACAGGGATCAAATGGCTACACCTTC
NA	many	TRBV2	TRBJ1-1	CASSDGVGSTEAFF	TGTGCCAGCAGTGATGGGGTCGGGAGCACTGAAGCTTTCTTT
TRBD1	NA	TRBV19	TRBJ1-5	CASRPSGGDQPQHF	TGTGCCAGTAGACCTTCAGGGGGCGATCAGCCCCAGCATTTT
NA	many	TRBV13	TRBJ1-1	CASSSPSQALVTEAFF	TGTGCCAGCAGCTCACCATCGCAGGCCCTGGTCACTGAAGCTTTCTTT
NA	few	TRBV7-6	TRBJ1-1	CASSLQRGGRNTEAFF	TGTGCCAGCAGCCTGCAGAGGGGGGGCAGGAACACTGAAGCTTTCTTT
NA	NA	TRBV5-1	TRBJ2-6	CASRDGGANVLTF	TGCGCCAGCAGGGACGGTGGGGCCAACGTCCTGACTTTC
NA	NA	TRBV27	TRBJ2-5	CASSLSGTSEETQYF	TGTGCCAGCAGTTTATCAGGGACATCAGAAGAGACCCAGTACTTC
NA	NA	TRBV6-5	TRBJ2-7	CASSYVNFAGEQYF	TGTGCCAGCAGTTACGTCAACTTCGCGGGGGAGCAGTACTTC
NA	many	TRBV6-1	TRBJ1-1	CGTGALRSTEAFF	TGTGGTACGGGGGCCTTACGGAGCACTGAAGCTTTCTTT
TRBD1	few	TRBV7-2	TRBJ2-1	CASSLGQGNNEQFF	TGTGCCAGCAGCCTGGGACAGGGGAACAATGAGCAGTTCTTC
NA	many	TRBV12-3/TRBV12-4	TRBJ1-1	CASSLRAGYTEAFF	TGTGCCAGCAGTTTAAGGGCAGGGTACACTGAAGCTTTCTTT
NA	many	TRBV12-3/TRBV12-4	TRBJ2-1	CASGRYNEQFF	TGTGCCAGTGGTCGATACAATGAGCAGTTCTTC
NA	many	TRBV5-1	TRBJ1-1	CASSLATALNTEAFF	TGCGCCAGCAGCTTGGCGACGGCGTTAAACACTGAAGCTTTCTTT
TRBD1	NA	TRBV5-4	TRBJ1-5	CASSQPGQGEKNQPQHF	TGTGCCAGCAGCCAACCCGGGCAGGGGGAGAAAAATCAGCCCCAGCATTTT
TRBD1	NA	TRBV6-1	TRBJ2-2	CASNPWDRNTGELFF	TGTGCCAGCAACCCCTGGGACAGGAACACCGGGGAGCTGTTTTTT
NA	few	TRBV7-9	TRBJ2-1	CASSLVIPYNEQFF	TGTGCCAGCAGCTTAGTGATCCCTTACAATGAGCAGTTCTTC
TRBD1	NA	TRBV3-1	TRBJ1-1	CASSQDRDSMNTEALF	TGTGCCAGCAGCCAAGATCGGGACAGTATGAACACTGAAGCTCTCTTC
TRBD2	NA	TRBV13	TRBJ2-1	CASTPREREARNEQFF	TGTGCCAGCACCCCCAGGGAGCGGGAGGCTAGGAATGAGCAGTTCTTC
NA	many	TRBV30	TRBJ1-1	CAWSTSTAGRNTEAFF	TGTGCCTGGAGTACCTCAACAGCGGGAAGGAACACTGAAGCTTTCTTT
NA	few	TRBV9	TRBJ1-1	CASSVYRDTEAFF	TGTGCCAGCAGCGTATACAGGGACACTGAAGCTTTCTTT
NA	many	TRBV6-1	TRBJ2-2	CASRSTSSKAGELFF	TGTGCCAGCAGATCCACTAGCTCGAAAGCCGGGGAGCTGTTTTTT